The present T cell receptor (beta chain) was sequenced within a study of blood T cell repertoires in COVID-19. Study information: PBMCs, B-cell-depleted T cells, or T cells provided the cDNA or gDNA that made up the material.

CDR3 length: 13 residues. Germline-derived CDR1 and CDR2 are LNHNV and YYDKDF (reference sequence). The V end lost 1 base, the J end lost 5 bases, and 8 bases lay between the germline ends. Participants, 18 to 89 years old, spanned fewer than 25 US areas. Original processing methods: Amplification of reference gene primers was used by the study to estimate nucleated cell counts. Produced via immunoSEQ multiplex PCR; TCRdb's table is partial and in-frame only. The V and J calls and clone size were taken over from that table, and D and trimming were inferred from the DNA. The table records hundreds of thousands of clones, about 90% of them present only once.

V is TRBV15 and J is TRBJ2-5; no clear D. Sequencing was done on a sample of PBMCs or T cells enriched from blood (not recorded which). The receptor's source is a woman aged 25 to 45 who had recovered from COVID-19. This CDR3 is CATSRGSSETQYF. The CDR3 region has the DNA TGTGCCACCAGCAGAGGCAGTTCCGAGACCCAGTACTTC.